These 2 T cell receptor beta chains came from one sample sequenced in a study of response to subunit inactivated influenza vaccine. TCRdb re-called the RT-PCR reads with MiXCR, one entry per CDR3 protein. There are over 750,000 distinct CDR3 sequences in the sample; about 20% occur only once, and about a tenth lies in the top ten. This material consisted of PBMCs from blood, taken 5 days after vaccination. The receptors shown here come from a man aged 45-65 years who received an inactivated influenza vaccine.

This clonotype was detected a few times. The chain recombines TRBV5-1 with TRBJ2-1, with D maybe TRBD1 (5 bases). The germline CDR1 and CDR2 sequences are SGHRS and YFSETQ. V lost 1 base and J 3 bases, leaving 8 bases between the germline ends. The CDR3 has 14 amino acids. CDR3 loop: CASSLRQYYNEQFF. DNA of the CDR3: TGCGCCAGCAGCTTGAGACAGTACTACAATGAGCAGTTCTTC.

A few counts support this clonotype. The rearrangement links TRBV29-1 to TRBJ1-1; D gene unclear. Between the trimmed V and J ends, which lost 5 bases and 4 bases, there was a span of 8 bases. CDR1 is SQVTM and CDR2 is ANQGSEA in the germline V gene. The CDR3 runs 11 residues. CDR3 in amino acids: CSVSLATEAFF. CDR3 nucleotide sequence: TGCAGCGTTAGCCTGGCCACTGAAGCTTTCTTT.